A single sample is the source of the 10 T cell receptor beta chains below, sequenced in a study of blood T cells in healthy people across ages. A second about 7 to 12 cycle PCR used barcoded and J-beta primers. MiXCR, run by TCRdb on the 5' RACE reads, gives a single entry per CDR3 protein. The sample consists of about 1.8 million distinct CDR3 sequences, about 50% of them appearing once. The sequencing sample was made of blood. All receptors derive from a woman aged 40 to 55 in good health.

The V and J genes are TRBV20-1 and TRBJ2-7; 9 nucleotides agree with TRBD2. Germline CDR1 DFQATT, CDR2 SNEGSKA (reference sequence). CDR3 length: 15 amino acids. Trimming removed 4 bases from V and 4 bases from J; junction bases left unmatched: 11. The DNA for the CDR3 is TGCAGTGCTATAACGACTAGCGGAGCACAATACGAGCAGTACTTC. This gives the protein CSAITTSGAQYEQYF.

This clonotype was found a few times. This chain joins TRBV7-9 and TRBJ2-5; 7 bases are a match to TRBD1. The V segment lost 3 bases and the J segment 2 bases; nucleotides outside the gene matches: 3. This CDR3 has 14 amino acids. Germline V lookup: CDR1 SEHNR, CDR2 FQNEAQ (reference sequence). The CDR3 loop reads CASSFGQDQETQYF. The CDR3 coding sequence is TGTGCCAGCAGCTTTGGACAGGATCAAGAGACCCAGTACTTC.

This clonotype appeared a few times. The V call is TRBV28, the J call TRBJ2-7; 7 bases fit TRBD1. The trim removed 5 bases at V and 0 bases at J, leaving 10 bases unmatched. Germline V gene sequence: CDR1 MDHEN, CDR2 SYDVKM. This CDR3 region has 16 residues. The CDR3 nucleotides are TGTGCCAGCAGTCCTACAGGGGAACGGAGCTCCTACGAGCAGTACTTC. Protein sequence: CASSPTGERSSYEQYF.

This chain links TRBV6-6 with TRBJ2-7, with 7 bases lining up with TRBD1. The CDR3 length is 14 residues. Germline CDR1 reads MNHNY; CDR2 reads SVGAGI (reference sequence). V shed 5 bases and J 4 bases; nucleotides not matched to a gene: 8. The CDR3 loop reads CASSTREGAYEQYF. CDR3 in DNA: TGTGCCAGCAGTACCCGCGAGGGGGCTTACGAGCAGTACTTC.

The rearrangement uses TRBV7-8 and TRBJ1-2; 8 bases are a match to TRBD1. V lost 2 bases and J lost 0; bases outside the gene matches: 5. The germline gives CDR1 SGHVS, CDR2 FQNEAQ. The length of the CDR3 is 16 residues. The CDR3, as DNA: TGTGCCAGCAGCTTACAGGGGGCCGTCTCTAACTATGGCTACACCTTC. This translates into CASSLQGAVSNYGYTF.

The chain joins TRBV15 to TRBJ1-2, with D uncertain. The V gene lost 0 bases and the J gene lost 4 bases, with 12 bases spanning the gap. Germline V gives CDR1 LNHNV, CDR2 YYDKDF (reference sequence). CDR3 size: 15 residues. The CDR3, as DNA: TGTGCCACCAGCAGAGATTCGGGCGGAGCCTATGGCTACACCTTC. Protein sequence: CATSRDSGGAYGYTF.

V and J are TRBV27 and TRBJ1-4, with TRBD1 matching over 8 bases. The germline CDR1 and CDR2 sequences are MNHEY and SMNVEV (reference sequence). Germline trimming cut 5 bases from V and 5 bases from J; bases unmatched to any gene: 7. The CDR3 consists of 15 residues. CDR3 sequence: CASSSIRDRNEKLFF. The CDR3 nucleotides read TGTGCCAGCAGTAGCATCCGGGACAGGAATGAAAAACTGTTTTTT.

This chain connects TRBV2 to TRBJ1-1; D perhaps matches TRBD1 (5 bases). The V end was cut by 3 bases, the J end by 5 bases, with 13 bases between. The length of the CDR3 is 14 residues. Per the germline V gene, CDR1 is SNHLY and CDR2 is FYNNEI. In nucleotides, the CDR3 is TGTGCCAGCAGTGAGGGACGGCGATTGACTGAAGCTTTCTTT. Its protein product is CASSEGRRLTEAFF.

This clonotype was seen more than once but under ten times. This chain links TRBV10-3 with TRBJ1-2; D gene unclear. V was shortened by 3 bases and J by 1 base, with 6 bases between the two germline ends. Germline lookup yields CDR1 ENHRY and CDR2 SYGVKD. This CDR3 spans 13 amino acids. Written as DNA, the CDR3 is TGTGCCATCAGTGATAACAGTAACTATGGCTACACCTTC. Protein sequence: CAISDNSNYGYTF.

The chain carries TRBV3-1 and TRBJ2-5, with 7 bases identical to TRBD1. V shed 3 bases and J 2 bases; nucleotides not matched to a gene: 9. The CDR3 consists of 16 residues. From germline, CDR1 is LGHDT and CDR2 YNNKEL (reference sequence). The CDR3 here is CASSQRGMGQQETQYF. The CDR3 coding sequence is TGTGCCAGCAGCCAGCGAGGCATGGGACAGCAAGAGACCCAGTACTTC.